The T cell receptor beta chain described here comes from a study of T-cell memory formation after mild COVID-19. At the level of the study: TCR clusters largely stayed donor specific.

TCR alpha and TCR beta cDNA libraries carrying sample barcodes and UMIs were produced by 5'RACE using constant-segment primers. TCRdb independently ran MiXCR on the 5' RACE reads; one entry per CDR3 protein. Here the sample spans approximately 250,000 distinct CDR3 sequences, 15% to 20% being singletons. General study findings and limits: CD8+ contracting clones occupied EMRA, while CD4+ ones occupied mainly CM and EM. Pre-infection memory already had some responding clones, implying cross-reactive memory joined.

For this clonotype: The antigen remains unidentified. Germline and junction disagree at one end, which may indicate a read error.

The CDR3 is made up of 17 amino acids. CDR1 is SGHKS and CDR2 is YYEKEE in the germline V gene (reference sequence). Sequences were obtained from PBMCs or a T cell subset sorted from them (not recorded which). This receptor was identified in a man younger than 35 who had mild COVID-19 (a few samples of this study predate the infection). Cell type and time point are not known. The chain employs TRBV5-5 and TRBJ2-4, with TRBD1 matching 10 bases. This CDR3 is CANSSRQGANRLNIQYF. Written as DNA, the CDR3 is TGTGCCAACAGCTCCCGACAGGGGGCGAATAGGTTGAACATTCAGTACTTC.